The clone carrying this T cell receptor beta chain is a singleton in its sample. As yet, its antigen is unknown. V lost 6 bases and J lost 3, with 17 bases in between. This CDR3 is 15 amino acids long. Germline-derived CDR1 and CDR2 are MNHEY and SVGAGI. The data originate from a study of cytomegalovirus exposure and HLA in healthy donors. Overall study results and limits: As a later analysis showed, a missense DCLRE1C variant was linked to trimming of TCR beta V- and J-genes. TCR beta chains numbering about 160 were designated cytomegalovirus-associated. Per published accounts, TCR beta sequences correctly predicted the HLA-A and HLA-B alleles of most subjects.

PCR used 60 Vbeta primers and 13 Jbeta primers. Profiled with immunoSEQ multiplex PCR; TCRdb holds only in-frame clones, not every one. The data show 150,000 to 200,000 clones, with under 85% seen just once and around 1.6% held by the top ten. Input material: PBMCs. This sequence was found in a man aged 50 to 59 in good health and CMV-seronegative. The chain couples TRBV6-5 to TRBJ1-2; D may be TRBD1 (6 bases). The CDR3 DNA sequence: TGTGCCAGCAGACTTCGACAGGCTAAATACTATGGCTACACCTTC. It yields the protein CASRLRQAKYYGYTF.